One sample yielded the 23 T cell receptor beta chains listed below, sequenced in a study of cytomegalovirus exposure and HLA in healthy donors. The PCR ran on 60 Vbeta and 13 Jbeta primers. Generated by immunoSEQ multiplex PCR, the TCRdb table keeps only in-frame clones and is missing some. The table lists about 82,000 clones, around 77% of them singletons. The sample taken for sequencing was PBMCs. The receptors here all came from a man aged 50 or older in good health and CMV-seronegative.

The chain joins TRBV15 to TRBJ1-5; no firm D call. CDR3 length: 15 residues. The V end was cut by 0 bases, the J end by 6 bases, with 12 bases between. Germline CDR1 reads LNHNV; CDR2 reads YYDKDF (reference sequence). The CDR3 nucleotides are TGTGCCACCAGCAGAGATAGAGGGATCTCTCAGCCCCAGCATTTT. Protein sequence: CATSRDRGISQPQHF.

Turning to this clone: Other DNA sequences in the sample encode the same CDR3. This sequence joins TRBV4-3 and TRBJ1-3; 7 nucleotides align to TRBD1. Trimming removed 1 base from V and 0 bases from J; junction bases left unmatched: 3. Germline CDR1 and CDR2: LGHNA and YSLEER. The CDR3 is 16 amino acids. The CDR3 DNA sequence: TGCGCCAGCAGCCAAGCTAGGACAGGCTCTGGAAACACCATATATTTT. It yields the protein CASSQARTGSGNTIYF.

This clone is classed as medium-sized. This sequence joins TRBV5-6 and TRBJ1-2; D gene uncertain. Per the germline V gene, CDR1 is SGHDT and CDR2 is YYEEEE. Trimming took 4 bases from V and 12 from J, leaving 22 bases between them. CDR3 size: 14 residues. CDR3 nucleotides: TGTGCCAGCAGCCTCGGGAAAATTGTACGTGTAAACACCTTC. It is translated as CASSLGKIVRVNTF.

This chain connects TRBV7-6 to TRBJ2-2; weak D call: TRBD1 (7 bases). Per the germline V gene, CDR1 is SGHVS and CDR2 is FNYEAQ. Deletions cut 9 bases from V and 6 bases from J, with 14 bases between. The CDR3 consists of 13 residues. The CDR3 DNA is TGTGCCAGTAGACAGGGAGGCGCCGGGGAGCTGTTTTTT. This gives the protein CASRQGGAGELFF. Together with reference TRBV7-6 and TRBJ2-2, the CDR3 gives the full variable domain: GAGVSQSPRYKVTKRGQDVALRCDPISGHVSLYWYRQALGQGPEFLTYFNYEAQQDKSGLPNDRFSAERPEGSISTLTIQRTEQRDSAMYRCASRQGGAGELFFGEGSRLTVL.

This chain connects TRBV30 to TRBJ2-1; 9 nucleotides agree with TRBD2. After removal of 3 bases from V and 10 bases from J, the junction contained 25 bases not matched to a gene. CDR1 is GTSNPN, CDR2 SVGIG, per germline (reference sequence). The length of the CDR3 is 19 residues. CDR3 protein: CAWSLPRASGASGRKEQFF. CDR3 in DNA: TGTGCCTGGAGCCTCCCCCGGGCTAGCGGGGCCTCTGGGCGAAAAGAGCAGTTCTTC. The full variable domain, with the rest looked up from reference TRBV30 and TRBJ2-1, is SQTIHQWPATLVQPVGSPLSLECTVEGTSNPNLYWYRQAAGRGLQLLFYSVGIGQISSEVPQNLSASRPQDRQFILSSKKLLLSDSGFYLCAWSLPRASGASGRKEQFFGPGTRLTVL.

V gene TRBV4-3 combines with J gene TRBJ2-5; 9 positions match TRBD1. V gave up 4 bases and J gave up 4 bases; unmatched junction bases: 4. The CDR3 extends over 14 amino acids. Germline V gene lookup returns CDR1 LGHNA and CDR2 YSLEER. In nucleotides, the CDR3 is TGCGCCAGCAGCCGAACAGGGGGCGGAGAGACCCAGTACTTC. Protein: CASSRTGGGETQYF.

The chain carries TRBV6-6 and TRBJ1-2, with D perhaps TRBD1 (6 bases). The CDR3 contains 15 residues. Trimming took off 5 bases at V and 8 bases at J, with 21 bases between the two ends. Germline-derived CDR1 and CDR2 are MNHNY and SVGAGI (reference sequence). This chain's CDR3 is CASSLLDTGISGYTF. In nucleotides, the CDR3 is TGTGCCAGCAGTCTTCTAGACACAGGGATATCCGGCTACACCTTC.

The J gene is TRBJ1-5, the V gene TRBV5-5; a possible D gene is TRBD1 (6 bases). The CDR3 length is 13 residues. The V end was cut by 3 bases, the J end by 6 bases, with 10 bases between. The germline CDR1 and CDR2 sequences are SGHKS and YYEKEE (reference sequence). In DNA form, the CDR3 reads TGTGCCAGCAGCTGGACAGACCGTCAGCCCCAGCATTTT. It is translated as CASSWTDRQPQHF.

CDR3 in amino acids: CASNRDTVYEQYF. In nucleotides, the CDR3 is TGTGCCAGCAACCGGGACACGGTATACGAGCAGTACTTC. The rearrangement joins TRBV2 to TRBJ2-7; weak D call: TRBD1 (6 bases). The CDR3 is 13 amino acids. Germline V gives CDR1 SNHLY, CDR2 FYNNEI. Trimming removed 7 bases from V and 4 bases from J, with 14 bases in between.

The chain employs TRBV6-1 and TRBJ1-2; TRBD1 agrees at 12 bases. V was pared by 10 bases and J by 8 bases, with 8 bases of the junction left unmatched. Germline CDR1 reads MNHNS; CDR2 reads SASEGT. This CDR3 comprises 13 residues. The chain's CDR3 is CANRDRGQRGYTF. The DNA for the CDR3 is TGTGCCAACCGGGACAGGGGGCAGAGAGGCTACACCTTC.

This clone was seen more than once but under ten times. The chain has TRBV5-6 and TRBJ1-2; D unclear. Germline V CDR1 and CDR2: SGHDT, YYEEEE. The CDR3 is made up of 15 amino acids. V was trimmed by 0 bases and J by 5 bases, leaving 14 bases between them. The CDR3 sequence: CASSLGVPNLYGYTF. CDR3 nucleotides: TGTGCCAGCAGCTTGGGAGTCCCTAACTTATATGGCTACACCTTC.

In its sample, this clone was seen once. This chain links TRBV30 with TRBJ1-1, with TRBD1 as a possible D gene (5 bases). The germline CDR1 and CDR2 sequences are GTSNPN and SVGIG (reference sequence). Trimming stripped 3 bases from V and 1 base from J, with 12 bases between. The length of the CDR3 is 14 residues. The CDR3 loop is CAWRGAHSNTEAFF. The CDR3 bases are TGTGCCTGGAGAGGGGCCCATTCGAACACTGAAGCTTTCTTT.

The chain links TRBV19 to TRBJ1-1, with TRBD1 matching 9 bases. V dropped 4 bases and J dropped 0; count of bases not matched to a gene: 9. In germline, CDR1 is LNHDA, CDR2 SQIVND (reference sequence). The CDR3 totals 17 residues. CDR3 DNA: TGTGCCAGTAGTACAACAGGGGGCGCAGGGGTGAACACTGAAGCTTTCTTT. Translation: CASSTTGGAGVNTEAFF. Filled out from reference TRBV19 and TRBJ1-1, the complete variable domain reads DGGITQSPKYLFRKEGQNVTLSCEQNLNHDAMYWYRQDPGQGLRLIYYSQIVNDFQKGDIAEGYSVSREKKESFPLTVTSAQKNPTAFYLCASSTTGGAGVNTEAFFGQGTRLTVV.

The V and J genes are TRBV7-8 and TRBJ2-3; the D gene is possibly TRBD1 (6 bases). CDR1 and CDR2 (germline): SGHVS, FQNEAQ. The CDR3 extends over 12 amino acids. Deletions cut 4 bases from V and 6 bases from J, with 8 bases between. CDR3 region: CASSYRVDTQYF. As DNA, the CDR3 is TGTGCCAGCAGCTACAGGGTGGATACGCAGTATTTT.

The chain joins TRBV18 to TRBJ1-5; TRBD1 matches 11 bases. CDR3 size: 15 residues. Germline V gene sequence: CDR1 KGHSH, CDR2 LQKENI. J was trimmed by 6 bases and V by 3 bases; bases with no gene match: 4. CDR3 nucleotide sequence: TGTGCCAGCTCACCGGGGACAGGGGGAACTCAGCCCCAGCATTTT. It is translated as CASSPGTGGTQPQHF.

The chain is built from TRBV6-5 and TRBJ2-5; a possible D gene is TRBD2 (6 bases). CDR3 length: 14 amino acids. V was clipped by 8 bases and J by 5 bases, with 18 bases between them. Germline V CDR1 and CDR2: MNHEY, SVGAGI. The CDR3: CASYARGSGETQYF. Here the CDR3 DNA reads TGTGCCAGCTACGCGCGGGGTTCCGGGGAGACCCAGTACTTC.

In this sample, this clone turned up a few times. V is TRBV2 and J is TRBJ2-1; D perhaps matches TRBD1 (5 bases). V was shortened by 8 bases and J by 4 bases, with 18 bases between the two germline ends. This CDR3 region has 15 residues. Germline values: CDR1 SNHLY, CDR2 FYNNEI. The CDR3 region is CASEVNKAGYNEQFF. DNA of the CDR3: TGTGCCAGCGAGGTTAACAAGGCAGGGTACAATGAGCAGTTCTTC. The full variable domain, in which reference TRBV2 and TRBJ2-1 provide the parts outside the CDR3, is EPEVTQTPSHQVTQMGQEVILRCVPISNHLYFYWYRQILGQKVEFLVSFYNNEISEKSEIFDDQFSVERPDGSNFTLKIRSTKLEDSAMYFCASEVNKAGYNEQFFGPGTRLTVL.

The chain has TRBV7-9 and TRBJ1-2, with TRBD1 as a possible D gene (5 bases). This CDR3 comprises 12 residues. Germline V lookup: CDR1 SEHNR, CDR2 FQNEAQ (reference sequence). V lost 5 bases, J lost 8 bases, and 12 bases lay in between. The CDR3 reads CASSPDKGGYTF. The CDR3 DNA follows: TGTGCCAGCAGCCCGGATAAGGGGGGCTACACCTTC.

The chain joins TRBV5-5 to TRBJ2-3, with a tentative D call TRBD1 (5 bases). The CDR3 totals 14 residues. Germline V gives CDR1 SGHKS, CDR2 YYEKEE (reference sequence). Trimming left V 0 bases short and J 5 bases short, with 10 bases between. The CDR3 here is CASSLGQPKDTQYF. The CDR3 DNA reads as TGTGCCAGCAGCTTGGGACAGCCCAAAGATACGCAGTATTTT.

The chain uses TRBV6-1 and TRBJ2-2; no firm D call. The CDR3 length is 14 residues. The V gene's germline CDR1 is MNHNS and CDR2 SASEGT. V lost 3 bases to trimming and J lost 3 bases, with 8 bases between them. The CDR3 DNA reads TGTGCCAGCAGTGAGGAGTCCGACACCGGGGAGCTGTTTTTT. This codes for CASSEESDTGELFF.

The chain is built from TRBV11-2 and TRBJ2-7; the D is unclear. Trimming pared 0 bases from V and 0 bases from J, leaving 6 bases between. This CDR3 spans 14 amino acids. CDR1 SGHAT and CDR2 FQNNGV come from the germline V gene. DNA for the CDR3: TGTGCCAGCAGCTTAGATCGTCTCTCCTACGAGCAGTACTTC. The encoded protein is CASSLDRLSYEQYF. Complete variable domain (other parts from reference TRBV11-2 and TRBJ2-7): EAGVAQSPRYKIIEKRQSVAFWCNPISGHATLYWYQQILGQGPKLLIQFQNNGVVDDSQLPKDRFSAERLKGVDSTLKIQPAKLEDSAVYLCASSLDRLSYEQYFGPGTRLTVT.

This clone turned up a few times. The rearrangement links TRBV7-2 to TRBJ1-4, with 9 bases aligning to TRBD1. The CDR3 covers 15 residues. Germline V gene lookup returns CDR1 SGHTA and CDR2 FQGNSA. The V and J ends lost 5 bases and 5 bases, in that order; junction bases with no gene match: 6. This chain's CDR3 is CASSLSGTGNEKLFF. The DNA of the CDR3 is TGTGCCAGCAGCCTTAGCGGGACAGGGAATGAAAAACTGTTTTTT.

Concerning this clone: At one of its ends the junction is not consistent with the germline gene, which may arise from a read error. The chain uses TRBV7-7 and TRBJ2-5; 7 positions agree with TRBD2. CDR1 is SSHAT and CDR2 is FNYEAQ in the germline V gene (reference sequence). The CDR3 consists of 14 residues. The CDR3 loop is CASSLGGGGETQYF. In DNA form, the CDR3 reads TGTGCTAGCAGCTTAGGCGGGGGTGGAGAGACCCAGTACTTC. Supplemented by reference TRBV7-7 and TRBJ2-5, the full variable domain reads GAGVSQSPRYKVTKRGQDVTLRCDPISSHATLYWYQQALGQGPEFLTYFNYEAQPDKSGLPSDRFSAERPEGSISTLTIQRTEQRDSAMYRCASSLGGGGETQYFGPGTRLLVL.